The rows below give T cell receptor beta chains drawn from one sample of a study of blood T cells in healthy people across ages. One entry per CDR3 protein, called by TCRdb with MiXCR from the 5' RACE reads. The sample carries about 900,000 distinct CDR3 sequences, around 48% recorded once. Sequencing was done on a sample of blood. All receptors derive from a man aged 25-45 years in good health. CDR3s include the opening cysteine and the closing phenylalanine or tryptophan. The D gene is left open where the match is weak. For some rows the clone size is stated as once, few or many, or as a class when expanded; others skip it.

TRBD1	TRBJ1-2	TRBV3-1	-	TGTGCCAGCAGCCCCCTTGACAGGGACTATGGCTACACCTTC	CASSPLDRDYGYTF
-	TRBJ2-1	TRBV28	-	TGTGCCAGTACCGCAGGGGTCAATGAGCAGTTCTTC	CASTAGVNEQFF
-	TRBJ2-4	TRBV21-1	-	TGTGCCAGCAGCAGACAGGGATCCAAAAACATTCAGTACTTC	CASSRQGSKNIQYF
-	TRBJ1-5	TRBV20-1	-	TGCAGTGCTAGCAAGTCTCCGGGAGGGAAAGGGGGTCAGCCCCAGCATTTT	CSASKSPGGKGGQPQHF
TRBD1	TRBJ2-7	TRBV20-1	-	TGCAGTGCCCGGACAGGTCTAGCCTACGAGCAGTACTTC	CSARTGLAYEQYF
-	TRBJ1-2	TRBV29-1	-	TGCAGCGTTGCGACAGGCGTCTATGGCTACACCTTC	CSVATGVYGYTF
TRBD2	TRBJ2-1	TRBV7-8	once	TGTGCCAGCAGCTCGTCACTAGCGGGAGGGATTAATGAGCAGTTCTTC	CASSSSLAGGINEQFF
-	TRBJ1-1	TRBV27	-	TGTGCCAGCAGCAACAGAGGTTCCATGAACACTGAAGCTTTCTTT	CASSNRGSMNTEAFF
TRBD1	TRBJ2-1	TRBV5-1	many	TGCGCCAGCCGACAAGGGACAGATGGTGAGCAGTTCTTC	CASRQGTDGEQFF
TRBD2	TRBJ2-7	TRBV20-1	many	TGCAGTGCTAGAGTAGTGGAAGGGGCGGGAGGGCCGCGATACGAGCAGTACTTC	CSARVVEGAGGPRYEQYF
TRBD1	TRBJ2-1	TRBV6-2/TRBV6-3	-	TGTGCCACCGGACCGGACAGGGACTACAATGAGCAGTTCTTC	CATGPDRDYNEQFF
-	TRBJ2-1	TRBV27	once	TGTGCCAGCAGTTTATGGCCAGGGGGGACTAACAATGAGCAGTTCTTC	CASSLWPGGTNNEQFF
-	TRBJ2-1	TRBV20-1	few	TGCAGTGCTAGAGAGGCTGGGACGGAGTTCTACAATGAGCAGTTCTTC	CSAREAGTEFYNEQFF
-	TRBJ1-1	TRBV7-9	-	TGTGCCAGCAGCGTCCGCGGGGGGAACACTGAAGCTTTCTTT	CASSVRGGNTEAFF
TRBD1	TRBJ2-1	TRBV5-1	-	TGCGCCAGCAGCTTGCCGCTCAGGGGGAATGAGCAGTTCTTC	CASSLPLRGNEQFF
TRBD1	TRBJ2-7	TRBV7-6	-	TGTGCCAGCAGCACCCGTAGGGGGCCCCGCTACGAGCAGTACTTC	CASSTRRGPRYEQYF
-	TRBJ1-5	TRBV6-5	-	TGTGCCAGCAGTCCGCAGGATAGCAATCAGCCCCAGCATTTT	CASSPQDSNQPQHF
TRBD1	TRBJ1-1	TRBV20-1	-	TGCAGTCCCCTGGGGACAGGGCTAACTGAAGCTTTCTTT	CSPLGTGLTEAFF
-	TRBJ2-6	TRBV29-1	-	TGCAGCGTTTCCGCAGGGACTGGGGCCAACGTCCTGACTTTC	CSVSAGTGANVLTF
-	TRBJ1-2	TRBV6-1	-	TGTGCCAGCAGTGAAGGAAGGGGCCGGCACACCTTC	CASSEGRGRHTF
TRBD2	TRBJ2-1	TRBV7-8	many	TGTGCCAGCAGTTTAGCGGGGCGCTCCTACAATGAGCAGTTCTTC	CASSLAGRSYNEQFF
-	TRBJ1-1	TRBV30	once	TGTGCCGGAGAGTCACGGACAGCGAGAGGCACTGAAGCTTTCTTT	CAGESRTARGTEAFF
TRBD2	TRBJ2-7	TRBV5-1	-	TGCGCCAGCAGCTCCTGGACTAGCGCCGACGAGCAGTACTTC	CASSSWTSADEQYF
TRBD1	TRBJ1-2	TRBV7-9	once	TGTGCCAGCAGCTCTCGGACAGGGGTCAAGGGTAACTATGGCTACACCTTC	CASSSRTGVKGNYGYTF
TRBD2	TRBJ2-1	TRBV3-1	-	TGTGCCAGCAGCCAAGATCCCGGACTAGCTTCCAATGAGCAGTTCTTC	CASSQDPGLASNEQFF
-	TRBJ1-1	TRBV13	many	TGTGCCAGCAGCATAATTAAGGACGAAGCTTTCTTT	CASSIIKDEAFF
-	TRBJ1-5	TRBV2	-	TGTGCCAGCGGGGTGGCAGTGGTGAATCAGCCCCAGCATTTT	CASGVAVVNQPQHF
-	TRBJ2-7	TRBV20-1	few	TGCAGTGCTAGAGCGAACCTGCGTTTAGACGAGCAGTACTTC	CSARANLRLDEQYF